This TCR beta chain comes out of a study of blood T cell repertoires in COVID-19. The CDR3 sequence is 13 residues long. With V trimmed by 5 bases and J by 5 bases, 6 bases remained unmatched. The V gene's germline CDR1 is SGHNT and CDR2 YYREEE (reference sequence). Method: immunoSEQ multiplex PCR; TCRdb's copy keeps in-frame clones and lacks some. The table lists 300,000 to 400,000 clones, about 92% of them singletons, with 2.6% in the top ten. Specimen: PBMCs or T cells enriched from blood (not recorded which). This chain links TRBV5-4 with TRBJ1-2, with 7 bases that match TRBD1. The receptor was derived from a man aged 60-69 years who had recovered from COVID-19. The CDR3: CASSRDSRYGYTF. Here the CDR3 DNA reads TGTGCCAGCAGTCGGGACAGTCGGTATGGCTACACCTTC.